Below, one TCR beta chain is given with its context. The sample is drawn from a study of blood T cell repertoires in COVID-19. CDR1 and CDR2 (germline): MNHNS, SASEGT. The CDR3 has 12 amino acids. Trimming left V 2 bases short and J 7 bases short, with 8 bases between. Original handling: Scientists estimated how many nucleated cells there were by amplifying reference gene primers. Sequenced by immunoSEQ multiplex PCR; TCRdb stores in-frame clones only, minus some. V, J and clone size were drawn from that table, and D and trimming were deduced from the DNA. The sample has roughly 200,000 clones, approximately 78% seen once; the top ten hold around 9.2%.

The TCR originated in a man aged 35 to 55 who had recovered from COVID-19. The sequenced material came from PBMCs or T cells enriched from blood (not recorded which). V usage is TRBV6-1 and J usage is TRBJ1-2; D not resolved. The CDR3 coding sequence is TGTGCCAGCAGTGAATTAGGAGTTGGCTACACCTTC. It encodes CASSELGVGYTF.